The 12 T cell receptor beta chains presented below share a single source sample, sequenced in a study of blood T cells in healthy people across ages. The use of a sample-barcoded 5' primer and a J-beta primer mix characterized a second PCR of about 7 to 12 cycles. TCRdb processed the 5' RACE reads anew with MiXCR; each CDR3 protein has one entry. The sample has fewer than 700,000 distinct CDR3 sequences, roughly 41% seen once. The sequenced sample consisted of blood. These receptors were collected from a man older than 75 in good health.

The chain carries TRBV29-1 and TRBJ1-2; 7 positions agree with TRBD1. The CDR3 contains 15 residues. V shed 1 base, J shed 4 bases, and the junction held 9 bases outside the gene matches. Germline lookup yields CDR1 SQVTM and CDR2 ANQGSEA. The CDR3: CSVEGQTGFSYGYTF. The CDR3, as DNA: TGCAGCGTTGAAGGGCAGACAGGGTTTAGCTATGGCTACACCTTC.

J is TRBJ2-1 and V is TRBV12-3 or TRBV12-4; TRBD2 aligns across 12 bases. This CDR3 contains 15 residues. The junction had 7 bases not matched to a gene; V was cut back by 6 bases and J by 7 bases. This CDR3 reads CASSRTSGKVNEQFF. CDR3 DNA sequence: TGTGCCAGCAGCAGGACTAGCGGGAAGGTAAATGAGCAGTTCTTC.

This chain links TRBV12-3 or TRBV12-4 with TRBJ1-5; 12 positions match TRBD1. CDR3 size: 16 residues. V shed 5 bases, J shed 11 bases, and the junction held 13 bases outside the gene matches. CDR3 protein: CASSLGTGGEGMAQHF. In DNA, the CDR3 is TGTGCCAGCAGTCTCGGGACAGGGGGCGAAGGGATGGCCCAGCATTTT.

In its sample, this clonotype was seen once. The DNA for the CDR3 is TGTGCCAGCAGCCAAGGGCAGGTAAAATACAATGAGCAGTTCTTC. Protein product: CASSQGQVKYNEQFF. The chain links TRBV3-1 to TRBJ2-1; D is unclear. The V gene lost 1 base and the J gene lost 4 bases, with 11 bases spanning the gap. Germline V gene sequence: CDR1 LGHDT, CDR2 YNNKEL (reference sequence). This CDR3 has 15 residues.

The sample holds a few counts of this clonotype. The rearrangement uses TRBV12-3 or TRBV12-4 and TRBJ2-4, with D perhaps being TRBD1 or TRBD2 (5 bases each). Trimming left V 4 bases short and J 2 bases short, with 12 bases between. The CDR3 sequence is 15 residues long. The CDR3 spells CASSSLRESKNIQYF. The CDR3 region has the DNA TGTGCCAGCAGTTCGCTCAGGGAGTCCAAAAACATTCAGTACTTC.

The J gene is TRBJ2-7, the V gene TRBV6-6; D uncertain. CDR3 length: 13 amino acids. Germline V gene sequence: CDR1 MNHNY, CDR2 SVGAGI (reference sequence). The V end lost 0 bases, the J end lost 5 bases, and 8 bases lay between the germline ends. Here the CDR3 reads CASSYSSDHEQYF. The CDR3 coding sequence is TGTGCCAGCAGTTACTCTTCGGACCACGAGCAGTACTTC.

The chain recombines TRBV20-1 with TRBJ1-5; D not resolved. The V gene lost 0 bases and the J gene lost 1 base, with 7 bases spanning the gap. Germline CDR1 DFQATT, CDR2 SNEGSKA (reference sequence). This CDR3 spans 14 amino acids. CDR3 nucleotides: TGCAGTGCTAGAGATACGGACAGCAATCAGCCCCAGCATTTT. Its protein product is CSARDTDSNQPQHF.

The chain joins TRBV2 to TRBJ1-5; 7 bases agree with TRBD1. The J call may be in error: the DNA end matches TRBJ2-3 better. Germline CDR1 is SNHLY and CDR2 is FYNNEI. CDR3 size: 16 residues. The CDR3 spells CASSVLRTGNNQPQYF. The CDR3 coding sequence is TGTGCCAGCAGTGTATTAAGGACAGGAAACAATCAGCCCCAGTATTTT.

Comments on this clonotype: This may come from a read error, since a much larger clone is one base off. The gene calls are TRBV29-1 and TRBJ2-1; 7 nucleotides line up with TRBD1. The assigned J gene may be wrong: the sequence end matches TRBJ2-7 better. The length of the CDR3 is 12 residues. CDR1 SQVTM and CDR2 ANQGSEA come from the germline V gene. In DNA form, the CDR3 reads TGCAGCGGGGACAGCTCCTACAATGAGCAGTACTTC. The encoded protein is CSGDSSYNEQYF.

This clonotype was recorded many times. This chain links TRBV7-6 with TRBJ2-7, with 10 nucleotides matching TRBD1. This CDR3 is built from 15 residues. Germline trimming cut 1 base from V and 5 bases from J; bases unmatched to any gene: 5. Germline CDR1 and CDR2: SGHVS and FNYEAQ. The CDR3 region is CASSLGGTGVHEQYF. CDR3 sequence (DNA): TGTGCCAGCAGCTTAGGCGGGACAGGGGTCCACGAGCAGTACTTC.

J is TRBJ1-2 and V is TRBV4-3; D gene uncertain. Germline loops: CDR1 LGHNA, CDR2 YSLEER. V gave up 0 bases and J gave up 6 bases, with 8 bases separating them. The length of the CDR3 is 13 residues. In nucleotides, the CDR3 is TGCGCCAGCAGCCAAGAATCGGTAAATGGCTACACCTTC. This gives the protein CASSQESVNGYTF.

The rearrangement links TRBV5-1 to TRBJ1-2; D gene unclear. The length of the CDR3 is 12 residues. Germline V lookup: CDR1 SGHRS, CDR2 YFSETQ. Deletions cut 4 bases from V and 5 bases from J, with 9 bases between. CDR3 nucleotide sequence: TGCGCCAGCAGCGCTGAAGAATATGGCTACACCTTC. Protein sequence: CASSAEEYGYTF.